Listed here are 10 T cell receptor beta chains from one sample, sequenced in a study of graft-versus-host responses after intestinal transplantation. Antigen specificity for these receptors is unknown. Libraries were prepared by immunoSEQ multiplex PCR; TCRdb keeps only in-frame clonotypes and omits some of them. The repertoire holds about 120,000 clones, with roughly 93% as singletons. The sample consisted of unstimulated CD8+ T cells sorted from spleen or lymph node cells, taken before transplant. The receptor source for this set is a human donor who was the organ donor for an intestinal transplant.

The chain employs TRBV7-9 and TRBJ2-3; the match to TRBD2 covers 7 bases. Germline lookup yields CDR1 SEHNR and CDR2 FQNEAQ (reference sequence). The V gene end was trimmed by 4 bases and the J gene end by 5 bases; junction bases not matched to a gene: 12. The CDR3 consists of 16 residues. CDR3 in amino acids: CASSSTLHPSGDTQYF. The CDR3, as DNA: TGTGCCAGCAGCTCAACCCTGCATCCTAGCGGAGATACGCAGTATTTT.

The chain joins TRBV4-2 to TRBJ2-7; D unresolved. The CDR3 has 13 residues. V was shortened by 3 bases and J by 3 bases, with 9 bases between the two germline ends. Germline CDR1 is LGHNA and CDR2 is YNFKEQ. The CDR3 is CASSQTQYYEQYF. In DNA form, the CDR3 reads TGTGCCAGCAGCCAGACACAGTACTACGAGCAGTACTTC.

This rearrangement joins TRBV11-2 to TRBJ2-7, with D uncertain. Germline assignment: CDR1 SGHAT and CDR2 FQNNGV. CDR3 length equals 13 residues. V was shortened by 0 bases and J by 3 bases, with 6 bases between the two germline ends. The CDR3 coding sequence is TGTGCCAGCAGCTTAGATGGGGACTACGAGCAGTACTTC. It yields the protein CASSLDGDYEQYF. The full variable domain, with the rest looked up from reference TRBV11-2 and TRBJ2-7, is EAGVAQSPRYKIIEKRQSVAFWCNPISGHATLYWYQQILGQGPKLLIQFQNNGVVDDSQLPKDRFSAERLKGVDSTLKIQPAKLEDSAVYLCASSLDGDYEQYFGPGTRLTVT.

The chain carries TRBV27 and TRBJ2-7; 10 nucleotides agree with TRBD1. The V gene end was trimmed by 5 bases and the J gene end by 2 bases; junction bases not matched to a gene: 3. This CDR3 contains 14 residues. Germline assignment: CDR1 MNHEY and CDR2 SMNVEV (reference sequence). The CDR3 coding sequence is TGTGCCAGCAGTGCCGGACAGGGGGCCTACGAGCAGTACTTC. Translation gives CASSAGQGAYEQYF.

This chain uses TRBV5-1 with TRBJ1-3; TRBD1 matches at 7 bases. Germline loops: CDR1 SGHRS, CDR2 YFSETQ. V was clipped by 3 bases and J by 6 bases; unmatched bases: 12. CDR3 length: 16 amino acids. CDR3 in amino acids: CASSWVPDREENTIYF. Written as DNA, the CDR3 is TGCGCCAGCAGCTGGGTACCAGACAGGGAGGAAAACACCATATATTTT. The whole variable domain, remainder taken from reference TRBV5-1 and TRBJ1-3, is KAGVTQTPRYLIKTRGQQVTLSCSPISGHRSVSWYQQTPGQGLQFLFEYFSETQRNKGNFPGRFSGRQFSNSRSEMNVSTLELGDSALYLCASSWVPDREENTIYFGEGSWLTVV.

The CDR3 protein is CASSADAEGGWYEQYF. The DNA for the CDR3 is TGTGCCAGCAGTGCCGACGCAGAAGGGGGGTGGTACGAGCAGTACTTC. J is TRBJ2-7 and V is TRBV6-1, with D perhaps TRBD1 or TRBD2 (6 bases each). This CDR3 region has 16 residues. Trimming pared 4 bases from V and 4 bases from J, leaving 20 bases between. Germline CDR1 is MNHNS and CDR2 is SASEGT.

The V gene is TRBV27, the J gene TRBJ1-2; 9 bases align to TRBD1. The V segment lost 10 bases and the J segment 1 base; nucleotides outside the gene matches: 10. This CDR3 has 15 residues. Germline V CDR1 and CDR2: MNHEY, SMNVEV (reference sequence). The CDR3 DNA follows: TGTGCCACCGGACAGGGGATAAGTCATAACTATGGCTACACCTTC. Amino acids: CATGQGISHNYGYTF.

The rearrangement uses TRBV28 and TRBJ1-4; D gene uncertain. V lost 3 bases to trimming and J lost 6 bases, with 11 bases between them. Per germline, CDR1 MDHEN and CDR2 SYDVKM. The length of the CDR3 is 14 residues. The chain's CDR3 is CASSFGGWDEKLFF. The CDR3 DNA is TGTGCCAGCAGTTTCGGAGGATGGGATGAAAAACTGTTTTTT.

With respect to this clone: Other DNA sequences in the sample encode the same CDR3. The V gene is TRBV30, the J gene TRBJ1-1, with 8 bases fitting TRBD1. The V gene end was trimmed by 0 bases and the J gene end by 5 bases; junction bases not matched to a gene: 2. Germline lookup yields CDR1 GTSNPN and CDR2 SVGIG (reference sequence). This CDR3 is 13 amino acids long. CDR3 nucleotides: TGTGCCTGGAGTGTTACAGGGGGGACTGAAGCTTTCTTT. Amino acids: CAWSVTGGTEAFF.

V usage is TRBV29-1 and J usage is TRBJ2-6, with D hard to call. The ends were cut back, 0 bases at V and 0 bases at J, with 3 bases in the middle. CDR3 size: 14 residues. Germline CDR1 reads SQVTM; CDR2 reads ANQGSEA. CDR3 nucleotide sequence: TGCAGCGTTGAAGACGGCTCTGGGGCCAACGTCCTGACTTTC. The encoded protein is CSVEDGSGANVLTF.